Listed below are T cell receptor beta chains from one sample, sequenced in a study of blood T cell repertoires in COVID-19. Profiled with immunoSEQ multiplex PCR; TCRdb holds only in-frame clones, not every one. This sample yields a few hundred thousand clones, of which about 80% are seen a single time; about 2% belongs to the top ten. Sequencing was performed on peripheral blood. The receptors here all came from a young man who had recovered from COVID-19. Each CDR3 is given with its conserved first and last residue. The order of the fields is CDR3 length, V gene, clone size, J gene, CDR3 protein. Clone size is not always given. Where it is, it says once, few, many or a class for expanded clones.

cdr3_length: 14; v_call: TRBV27; clone_size: -; j_call: TRBJ1-1; cdr3_aa: CASSPPTGNTEAFF
cdr3_length: 14; v_call: TRBV15; clone_size: -; j_call: TRBJ1-1; cdr3_aa: CATSRARGNTEAFF
cdr3_length: 14; v_call: TRBV6-5; clone_size: once; j_call: TRBJ2-2; cdr3_aa: CASSPTVDTGELFF
cdr3_length: 18; v_call: TRBV19; clone_size: -; j_call: TRBJ2-3; cdr3_aa: CASSMGRSGGIHTDTQYF
cdr3_length: 12; v_call: TRBV6-1; clone_size: -; j_call: TRBJ1-1; cdr3_aa: CASSETGTEAFF
cdr3_length: 13; v_call: TRBV7-9; clone_size: -; j_call: TRBJ1-2; cdr3_aa: CASKIRGTYGYTF
cdr3_length: 14; v_call: TRBV10-3; clone_size: -; j_call: TRBJ2-5; cdr3_aa: CAISESTVQETQYF
cdr3_length: 14; v_call: TRBV10-3; clone_size: -; j_call: TRBJ1-3; cdr3_aa: CAVTGELSGNTIYF
cdr3_length: 14; v_call: TRBV28; clone_size: few; j_call: TRBJ2-3; cdr3_aa: CASSLRGLTDTQYF
cdr3_length: 15; v_call: TRBV28; clone_size: -; j_call: TRBJ1-6; cdr3_aa: CASSLSVQGNSPLHF
cdr3_length: 13; v_call: TRBV6-5; clone_size: -; j_call: TRBJ2-7; cdr3_aa: CASSRQGPYEQYF
cdr3_length: 17; v_call: TRBV7-2; clone_size: -; j_call: TRBJ2-3; cdr3_aa: CASSHSGLAGYTDTQYF
cdr3_length: 14; v_call: TRBV3-1/TRBV3-2; clone_size: -; j_call: TRBJ2-3; cdr3_aa: CASSQEGSVGTQYF
cdr3_length: 19; v_call: TRBV5-1; clone_size: -; j_call: TRBJ2-2; cdr3_aa: CASSLLMRGGYANTGELFF
cdr3_length: 15; v_call: TRBV15; clone_size: -; j_call: TRBJ1-2; cdr3_aa: CATSRGQLEDYGYTF
cdr3_length: 16; v_call: TRBV7-9; clone_size: once; j_call: TRBJ2-3; cdr3_aa: CASSLRSGGRTDTQYF
cdr3_length: 11; v_call: TRBV11-2; clone_size: few; j_call: TRBJ1-2; cdr3_aa: CASSLDGYHTF
cdr3_length: 13; v_call: TRBV2; clone_size: -; j_call: TRBJ2-7; cdr3_aa: CASSGSGRYEQYF
cdr3_length: 11; v_call: TRBV13; clone_size: once; j_call: TRBJ2-1; cdr3_aa: CASSSQGEQFF
cdr3_length: 16; v_call: TRBV7-9; clone_size: -; j_call: TRBJ2-3; cdr3_aa: CASSLTLRGTLNTQYF
cdr3_length: 13; v_call: TRBV5-1; clone_size: few; j_call: TRBJ1-2; cdr3_aa: CASSQSGQGFYTF
cdr3_length: 18; v_call: TRBV3-1/TRBV3-2; clone_size: -; j_call: TRBJ2-3; cdr3_aa: CASSQVSGGAISPDTQYF
cdr3_length: 13; v_call: TRBV7-2; clone_size: -; j_call: TRBJ2-5; cdr3_aa: CASSPKPVETQYF
cdr3_length: 14; v_call: TRBV6-5; clone_size: -; j_call: TRBJ1-1; cdr3_aa: CASNYQTGRTEAFF
cdr3_length: 15; v_call: TRBV4-1; clone_size: -; j_call: TRBJ2-7; cdr3_aa: CASSQEGDRGYEQYF